These 21 T cell receptor beta chains came from one sample sequenced in a study of blood T cell repertoires in COVID-19. Produced via immunoSEQ multiplex PCR; TCRdb's table is partial and in-frame only. There are approximately 120,000 clones in the sample; roughly 79% occur only once, and roughly 10% lies in the top ten. Source material: peripheral blood. These receptors were taken from a human donor in a cohort sampled during active COVID-19.

The rearrangement links TRBV27 to TRBJ1-5, with D maybe TRBD1 (6 bases). V was cut by 5 bases and J by 9 bases, with 20 bases left in between. Germline values: CDR1 MNHEY, CDR2 SMNVEV (reference sequence). The CDR3 is 15 residues long. The CDR3 sequence is CASSLTGYEGWPQHF. For the CDR3, the DNA is TGTGCCAGCAGTCTCACAGGGTATGAGGGGTGGCCCCAGCATTTT.

The V and J genes are TRBV9 and TRBJ2-7; 9 nucleotides align to TRBD1. Germline V gene data show CDR1 as SGDLS and CDR2 as YYNGEE. Trimming at V came to 0 bases and at J to 4 bases, leaving 5 bases not matched to a gene. The CDR3 runs to 15 residues. CDR3 loop: CASSVGGDRAYEQYF. CDR3 bases: TGTGCCAGCAGCGTAGGCGGGGACAGGGCGTACGAGCAGTACTTC. The whole variable domain, filled in from reference TRBV9 and TRBJ2-7, reads DSGVTQTPKHLITATGQRVTLRCSPRSGDLSVYWYQQSLDQGLQFLIQYYNGEERAKGNILERFSAQQFPDLHSELNLSSLELGDSALYFCASSVGGDRAYEQYFGPGTRLTVT.

The table lists this clone with a few counts. The chain has TRBV5-4 and TRBJ2-7, with D perhaps matching TRBD2 (6 bases). The ends were cut back, 0 bases at V and 0 bases at J, with 10 bases in the middle. The CDR3 has 15 amino acids. Germline V gives CDR1 SGHNT, CDR2 YYREEE (reference sequence). CDR3: CASSLDRGSSYEQYF. DNA of the CDR3: TGTGCCAGCAGCTTGGACCGGGGGAGCTCCTACGAGCAGTACTTC.

This clone was seen just once. J is TRBJ1-1 and V is TRBV5-1; 9 bases agree with TRBD1. CDR3 length: 15 amino acids. CDR1 SGHRS and CDR2 YFSETQ come from the germline V gene. The V and J ends lost 1 base and 1 base, in that order; junction bases with no gene match: 2. The CDR3 protein is CASSLRDRANTEAFF. Here the CDR3 DNA reads TGCGCCAGCAGCTTGCGGGACAGGGCGAACACTGAAGCTTTCTTT.

The gene calls are TRBV6-4 and TRBJ1-5, with a possible D match to TRBD1 (5 bases). The CDR3 loop spans 17 amino acids. From germline, CDR1 is MRHNA and CDR2 SNTAGT. V dropped 4 bases and J dropped 2 bases, with 18 bases sitting between them. The chain's CDR3 is CASSVIQGPPGNQPQHF. Here the CDR3 DNA reads TGTGCCAGCAGTGTGATTCAGGGTCCCCCAGGCAATCAGCCCCAGCATTTT.

The chain combines TRBV11-2 with TRBJ1-1, with 7 bases identical to TRBD1. CDR1 is SGHAT and CDR2 is FQNNGV in the germline V gene. Trimming removed 7 bases from V and 5 bases from J; junction bases left unmatched: 7. The CDR3 covers 13 residues. In DNA, the CDR3 is TGTGCCAGCAATAACAGGGGCCGGACTGAAGCTTTCTTT. As protein: CASNNRGRTEAFF.

This clone was counted between two and nine times. This chain connects TRBV3-1 (or the pseudogene TRBV3-2) to TRBJ2-1, with a possible D match to TRBD2 (5 bases). The germline V and J ends were trimmed by 0 bases and 8 bases, with 8 bases remaining between them. Looked up from germline, CDR1 is LGHDT and CDR2 is YNNKEL (reference sequence). There are 13 residues in the CDR3. The CDR3 DNA follows: TGTGCCAGCAGCCAAGACCCCGGGGATGAGCAGTTCTTC. Its translation: CASSQDPGDEQFF.

The chain combines TRBV7-8 with TRBJ2-7, with TRBD2 matching 7 bases. The V gene end was trimmed by 5 bases and the J gene end by 1 base; junction bases not matched to a gene: 8. There are 15 residues in the CDR3. Germline V gives CDR1 SGHVS, CDR2 FQNEAQ. The CDR3 DNA reads TGTGCCAGCAGCCAAAGGGAGGGTGCGTCCTACGAGCAGTACTTC. Encoded protein: CASSQREGASYEQYF.

The V call is TRBV7-9, the J call TRBJ1-1; 11 positions agree with TRBD1. The germline V gene encodes CDR1 SEHNR and CDR2 FQNEAQ (reference sequence). Germline trimming cut 5 bases from V and 0 bases from J; bases unmatched to any gene: 11. This CDR3 has 18 amino acids. CDR3 in amino acids: CASSLTRTGGDMNTEAFF. The CDR3 DNA sequence: TGTGCCAGCAGCCTCACCCGGACAGGGGGCGATATGAACACTGAAGCTTTCTTT.

The chain recombines TRBV19 with TRBJ1-2, with D unresolved. This CDR3 comprises 15 residues. V was trimmed by 0 bases and J by 4 bases, leaving 12 bases between them. Germline V CDR1 and CDR2: LNHDA, SQIVND (reference sequence). The DNA for the CDR3 is TGTGCCAGTAGTATAGATGATGGCAGGATCTATGGCTACACCTTC. Its protein is CASSIDDGRIYGYTF.

The J gene is TRBJ1-1, the V gene TRBV19; weak D call: TRBD1 (5 bases). The CDR3 loop spans 14 amino acids. Germline V gene lookup returns CDR1 LNHDA and CDR2 SQIVND (reference sequence). Trimming took 6 bases from V and 5 from J, leaving 16 bases between them. Here the CDR3 reads CASSPRRPGTEAFF. The CDR3 bases are TGTGCCAGTAGCCCTAGGCGTCCAGGGACTGAAGCTTTCTTT.

The chain recombines TRBV5-6 with TRBJ2-7; maybe TRBD2 (6 bases). The CDR3 consists of 13 residues. The V gene lost 2 bases and the J gene lost 1 base, with 7 bases spanning the gap. Germline CDR1 is SGHDT and CDR2 is YYEEEE. The CDR3 is CASSFGGSYEQYF. For the CDR3, the DNA is TGTGCCAGCAGCTTTGGGGGGTCCTACGAGCAGTACTTC.

V is TRBV11-2 and J is TRBJ2-4; tentative D call: TRBD2 (5 bases). Per the germline V gene, CDR1 is SGHAT and CDR2 is FQNNGV. This CDR3 spans 14 amino acids. Trimming pared 1 base from V and 6 bases from J, leaving 10 bases between. In DNA form, the CDR3 reads TGTGCCAGCAGCTTAGTGGGGAGCCGAAACATTCAGTACTTC. Its translation is CASSLVGSRNIQYF.

This clone showed up just a few times. This chain joins TRBV19 and TRBJ1-2, with 8 nucleotides matching TRBD1. CDR1 is LNHDA, CDR2 SQIVND, per germline (reference sequence). The CDR3 is 13 amino acids. J gave up 2 bases and V 7 bases, and 3 bases lay outside the gene matches. The CDR3 DNA follows: TGTGCCAGTACTCGGGACAGGAACTATGGCTACACCTTC. Its translation is CASTRDRNYGYTF.

This chain uses TRBV4-1 with TRBJ2-5, with D possibly matching TRBD2 (7 bases). Germline assignment: CDR1 MGHRA and CDR2 YSYEKL. The ends were cut back, 4 bases at V and 5 bases at J, with 14 bases in the middle. CDR3 length: 14 amino acids. This CDR3 reads CASSPGGREETQYF. The CDR3 DNA sequence: TGCGCCAGCAGCCCCGGGGGGCGGGAGGAGACCCAGTACTTC.

CDR3 amino acids: CASSLEGGRSYNSPLHF. The CDR3 coding sequence is TGTGCCAGCAGCCTCGAAGGGGGACGCTCCTATAATTCACCCCTCCACTTT. The chain uses TRBV7-2 and TRBJ1-6, with a tentative D call TRBD1 (6 bases). This CDR3 is 17 amino acids long. Germline V gives CDR1 SGHTA, CDR2 FQGNSA. The V end was cut by 5 bases, the J end by 0 bases, with 14 bases between.

This clone was seen a few times. This CDR3 is also generated by other DNA sequences in the sample. The V call is TRBV5-1, the J call TRBJ2-7; D is possibly TRBD2 (5 bases). Looked up from germline, CDR1 is SGHRS and CDR2 is YFSETQ. V was cut by 0 bases and J by 3 bases, with 7 bases left in between. This CDR3 region has 13 residues. The CDR3 nucleotides read TGCGCCAGCAGCTTGGTGGCGGGCTACGAGCAGTACTTC. The encoded protein is CASSLVAGYEQYF.

The rearrangement links TRBV3-1 (or the pseudogene TRBV3-2) to TRBJ2-1; weak D call: TRBD1 (6 bases). The ends were cut back, 4 bases at V and 5 bases at J, with 21 bases in the middle. This CDR3 is 17 amino acids long. The germline gives CDR1 LGHDT, CDR2 YNNKEL (reference sequence). CDR3 nucleotide sequence: TGTGCCAGCAGCCTCAGGCTGGGGAGAGGGGGTAACAATGAGCAGTTCTTC. The encoded protein is CASSLRLGRGGNNEQFF.

CDR3 coding DNA: TGTGCCAGCAGCTGGAACGGGACAGGGGACAATCAGCCCCAGCATTTT. This sequence encodes CASSWNGTGDNQPQHF. This sequence joins TRBV11-3 and TRBJ1-5, with 10 bases fitting TRBD1. The CDR3 runs to 16 residues. CDR1 is SGHNT and CDR2 is YENEEA in the germline V gene. Unmatched junction bases numbered 6, after V lost 4 bases and J lost 3 bases.

CDR3 protein: CATSRVGNGYTF. CDR3 coding DNA: TGTGCCACCAGCAGAGTCGGGAATGGCTACACCTTC. The gene calls are TRBV15 and TRBJ1-2; D is uncertain. Trimming removed 1 base at V and 6 bases at J, with 6 bases between. CDR3 size: 12 residues. Germline CDR1 LNHNV, CDR2 YYDKDF (reference sequence).

The CDR3 reads CASSTELHTEAFF. The CDR3 nucleotides are TGCGCCAGCAGCACCGAGCTTCACACTGAAGCTTTCTTT. The chain is built from TRBV5-1 and TRBJ1-1; D remains ambiguous. The CDR3 has 13 residues. V gave up 4 bases and J gave up 3 bases, with 10 bases separating them. Germline CDR1 reads SGHRS; CDR2 reads YFSETQ.